This T cell receptor beta chain was retrieved from a study of identical twins. One entry per CDR3 protein, called by TCRdb with MiXCR from the 5' RACE reads. The sample shows a few hundred thousand distinct CDR3 sequences, less than 9.5% of them seen only once. Broader study findings: Twins shared out-of-frame alpha sequences with excess low generation probability.

Germline V gives CDR1 MNHEY, CDR2 SVGAGI. Trimming removed 2 bases at V and 0 bases at J, with 4 bases between. CDR3 length equals 14 residues. This clonotype has more than one count but fewer than ten. Antigen unknown. This same sample was also taken into another study, of yellow fever vaccine responses in identical twins.

The chain is built from TRBV6-5 and TRBJ2-2, with no clear D. The sequenced material came from CD8+ T cells sorted from blood. The sequence was obtained from a woman younger than 35 in good health. CDR3 coding DNA: TGTGCCAGCAGTTACGGTGCGAACACCGGGGAGCTGTTTTTT. It yields the protein CASSYGANTGELFF.